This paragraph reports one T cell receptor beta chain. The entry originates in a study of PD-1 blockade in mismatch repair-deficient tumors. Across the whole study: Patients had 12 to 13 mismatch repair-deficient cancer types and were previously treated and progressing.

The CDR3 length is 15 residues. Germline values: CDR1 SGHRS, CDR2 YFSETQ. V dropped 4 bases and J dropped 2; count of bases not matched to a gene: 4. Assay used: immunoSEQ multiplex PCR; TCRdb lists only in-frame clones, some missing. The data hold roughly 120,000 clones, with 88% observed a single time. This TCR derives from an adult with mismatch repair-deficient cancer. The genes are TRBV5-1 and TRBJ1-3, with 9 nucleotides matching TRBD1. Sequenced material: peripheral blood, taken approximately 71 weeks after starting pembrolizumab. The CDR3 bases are TGCGCCAGCAGCATGGACAGGGGAACTGGAAACACCATATATTTT. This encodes CASSMDRGTGNTIYF.